What follows are 32 T cell receptor beta chains derived from one specimen sequenced in a study of blood T cell repertoires in COVID-19 (TCRdb year 2020). Library construction relied on the immunoSEQ multiplex PCR assay. This immuneACCESS table, as held by TCRdb, lists in-frame sequences with V and J called but not all clones. Of the missing ones, under half trace to an unresolved V gene in checked studies; the others have no known cause. In this sample the table shows a few hundred thousand clones, about 88% of which occur a single time. Of the sample, around 3% falls within the top ten clones. Sequenced input: PBMCs or T cells enriched from blood (not recorded which). Every receptor here comes from a woman aged 30 to 39 who had recovered from COVID-19.

The chain uses TRBV28 and TRBJ1-5, with a tentative D call TRBD1 (5 bases). The ends were cut back, 2 bases at V and 6 bases at J, with 8 bases in the middle. Germline CDR1 is MDHEN and CDR2 is SYDVKM. The CDR3 runs to 13 residues. Here the CDR3 DNA reads TGTGCCAGCAGTTTAATCGGGGGTCAGCCCCAGCATTTT. This codes for CASSLIGGQPQHF.

The V and J genes are TRBV19 and TRBJ1-2; 8 bases are shared with TRBD1. The CDR3 has 13 amino acids. Germline loops: CDR1 LNHDA, CDR2 SQIVND (reference sequence). V dropped 4 bases and J dropped 5; count of bases not matched to a gene: 3. In nucleotides, the CDR3 is TGTGCCAGTAGTACAGGGGGCGCTTATGGCTACACCTTC. Its translation: CASSTGGAYGYTF. The full variable domain, completed using reference TRBV19 and TRBJ1-2, is DGGITQSPKYLFRKEGQNVTLSCEQNLNHDAMYWYRQDPGQGLRLIYYSQIVNDFQKGDIAEGYSVSREKKESFPLTVTSAQKNPTAFYLCASSTGGAYGYTFGSGTRLTVV.

This rearrangement joins TRBV25-1 to TRBJ2-5; no firm D call. Germline-derived CDR1 and CDR2 are MGHDK and SYGVNS. V lost 3 bases to trimming and J lost 4 bases, with 9 bases between them. The CDR3 runs 13 residues. As DNA, the CDR3 is TGTGCCAGCAGTGATGCCATCGGAGAGACCCAGTACTTC. Its protein product is CASSDAIGETQYF. Supplemented by reference TRBV25-1 and TRBJ2-5, the full variable domain reads EADIYQTPRYLVIGTGKKITLECSQTMGHDKMYWYQQDPGMELHLIHYSYGVNSTEKGDLSSESTVSRIRTEHFPLTLESARPSHTSQYLCASSDAIGETQYFGPGTRLLVL.

The gene calls are TRBV7-9 and TRBJ2-1; 13 nucleotides agree with TRBD2. V gave up 5 bases and J gave up 9 bases; unmatched junction bases: 10. The CDR3 is made up of 16 amino acids. Germline lookup yields CDR1 SEHNR and CDR2 FQNEAQ (reference sequence). The CDR3 spells CASSPIGTSGVSEQFF. Written as DNA, the CDR3 is TGTGCCAGCAGCCCAATCGGGACTAGCGGGGTTAGTGAGCAGTTCTTC.

The chain couples TRBV24-1 to TRBJ2-1; 9 bases are shared with TRBD1. This CDR3 is built from 16 residues. J lost 6 bases, V lost 5 bases, and 10 bases had no gene match. Germline assignment: CDR1 KGHDR and CDR2 SFDVKD. CDR3 sequence (DNA): TGTGCCACCAGTGTTTCGGGACAGGGAGATATCAATGAGCAGTTCTTC. Translation: CATSVSGQGDINEQFF.

The chain combines TRBV13 with TRBJ2-1; 14 positions match TRBD2. V dropped 5 bases and J dropped 7; count of bases not matched to a gene: 7. Germline V gene sequence: CDR1 PRHDT, CDR2 FYEKMQ (reference sequence). This CDR3 spans 16 amino acids. This chain's CDR3 is CASSPQGLAGVNEQFF. CDR3 nucleotide sequence: TGTGCCAGCAGCCCTCAGGGACTAGCGGGAGTGAATGAGCAGTTCTTC. The variable domain in full, completed from reference TRBV13 and TRBJ2-1, reads AAGVIQSPRHLIKEKRETATLKCYPIPRHDTVYWYQQGPGQDPQFLISFYEKMQSDKGSIPDRFSAQQFSDYHSELNMSSLELGDSALYFCASSPQGLAGVNEQFFGPGTRLTVL.

The chain joins TRBV11-3 to TRBJ2-3, with TRBD2 as a possible D gene (6 bases). In germline, CDR1 is SGHNT, CDR2 YENEEA. The CDR3 loop spans 15 amino acids. V lost 2 bases, J lost 1 base, and 10 bases lay in between. The CDR3 sequence: CASSLRGIRTDTQYF. CDR3 in DNA: TGTGCCAGCAGCTTACGGGGGATTCGCACAGATACGCAGTATTTT.

The chain recombines TRBV28 with TRBJ1-4; the match to TRBD1 covers 9 bases. V lost 5 bases, J lost 5 bases, and 6 bases stayed unmatched. This CDR3 region has 15 residues. Germline V gives CDR1 MDHEN, CDR2 SYDVKM. The DNA of the CDR3 is TGTGCCAGCAGTCCCAGGACAGGGGTAAATGAAAAACTGTTTTTT. It yields the protein CASSPRTGVNEKLFF.

The chain employs TRBV3-1 (or the pseudogene TRBV3-2) and TRBJ2-4; a weak D match, TRBD1 (5 bases). The ends were cut back, 2 bases at V and 9 bases at J, with 8 bases in the middle. Germline V lookup: CDR1 LGHDT, CDR2 YNNKEL (reference sequence). The CDR3 length is 12 residues. The CDR3 nucleotides read TGTGCCAGCAGCCAATCCCAGGGCATTCAGTACTTC. It yields the protein CASSQSQGIQYF.

This clone was detected a few times. The DNA for the CDR3 is TGTGCCAGCAGCCCCGCTCGGGGGGTCACTGAAGCTTTCTTT. Amino acid sequence: CASSPARGVTEAFF. The genes are TRBV9 and TRBJ1-1; D might be TRBD1 (5 bases). CDR1 is SGDLS and CDR2 is YYNGEE in the germline V gene. V lost 4 bases and J lost 4, with 14 bases in between. CDR3 length: 14 residues. Full variable domain (remainder filled in from reference TRBV9 and TRBJ1-1): DSGVTQTPKHLITATGQRVTLRCSPRSGDLSVYWYQQSLDQGLQFLIQYYNGEERAKGNILERFSAQQFPDLHSELNLSSLELGDSALYFCASSPARGVTEAFFGQGTRLTVV.

The genes are TRBV9 and TRBJ2-7; the match to TRBD1 covers 8 bases. The CDR3 loop spans 16 amino acids. V was clipped by 4 bases and J by 5 bases; unmatched bases: 14. Germline V CDR1 and CDR2: SGDLS, YYNGEE. CDR3 protein: CASSSSGQGRLDEQYF. CDR3 DNA: TGTGCCAGCAGCTCCTCTGGACAGGGACGTCTCGACGAGCAGTACTTC.

The chain combines TRBV27 with TRBJ2-7; 9 positions agree with TRBD2. The CDR3 loop spans 15 amino acids. The germline V gene has CDR1 MNHEY and CDR2 SMNVEV (reference sequence). V trimming: 7 bases; J trimming: 4 bases; junction bases outside the gene matches: 11. CDR3 in DNA: TGTGCCAGCACCCCTTTAGCGGGAGAAGAATACGAGCAGTACTTC. Translating gives CASTPLAGEEYEQYF.

In this sample, this clone turned up once. The chain has TRBV5-1 and TRBJ1-6; 10 nucleotides match TRBD1. Germline loops: CDR1 SGHRS, CDR2 YFSETQ. The ends lost 7 bases at V and 10 bases at J; junction bases unmatched: 5. The CDR3 covers 13 residues. The CDR3 DNA is TGCGCCAGCTCGGGGACAGGGGAGTCACCCCTCCACTTT. Its translation is CASSGTGESPLHF.

The gene calls are TRBV7-8 and TRBJ1-3; 9 bases line up with TRBD1. The CDR3 sequence is 18 residues long. The trim removed 1 base at V and 0 bases at J, leaving 7 bases unmatched. The V gene's germline CDR1 is SGHVS and CDR2 FQNEAQ. CDR3 sequence: CASSLETGGSYSGNTIYF. For the CDR3, the DNA is TGTGCCAGCAGCTTAGAAACAGGGGGCTCGTACTCTGGAAACACCATATATTTT.

The chain couples TRBV5-6 to TRBJ1-2, with D perhaps matching TRBD1 (5 bases). The CDR3 contains 12 residues. With 4 bases removed from V and 7 bases from J, the gap between germline ends came to 11 bases. Germline assignment: CDR1 SGHDT and CDR2 YYEEEE. The CDR3 DNA reads as TGTGCCAGCAGCCCGGGGGTCGCTGGCTACACCTTC. This encodes CASSPGVAGYTF.

V and J are TRBV19 and TRBJ2-7, with TRBD1 identical over 10 bases. Germline values: CDR1 LNHDA, CDR2 SQIVND (reference sequence). There are 13 residues in the CDR3. V was clipped by 6 bases and J by 3 bases; unmatched bases: 2. CDR3 region: CASRGQGRYEQYF. The CDR3 DNA is TGTGCCAGTAGGGGACAGGGGCGCTACGAGCAGTACTTC.

The chain joins TRBV11-2 to TRBJ2-7; TRBD2 matches 10 bases. The CDR3 loop spans 15 amino acids. The V and J ends lost 3 bases and 6 bases, in that order; junction bases with no gene match: 8. The germline V gene has CDR1 SGHAT and CDR2 FQNNGV. In nucleotides, the CDR3 is TGTGCCAGCAGCTTGCTAGCGGGGGATCTGTTCGAGCAGTACTTC. Protein product: CASSLLAGDLFEQYF.

This clone showed up just once. This sequence joins TRBV5-8 and TRBJ2-1, with TRBD2 matching 7 bases. V was clipped by 1 base and J by 4 bases; unmatched bases: 2. This CDR3 spans 14 amino acids. CDR1 is SGHTS, CDR2 YDEGEE, per germline. Here the CDR3 reads CASSLTSAYNEQFF. The CDR3 coding sequence is TGTGCCAGCAGCTTGACTAGCGCTTACAATGAGCAGTTCTTC.

The genes are TRBV9 and TRBJ1-2; 8 bases match TRBD1. The CDR3 covers 13 residues. Losses at the gene ends were 3 bases for V and 3 bases for J; bases not matched to a gene: 1. Germline V gene data show CDR1 as SGDLS and CDR2 as YYNGEE. The CDR3 DNA is TGTGCCAGCAGCGCGACAGGGGACTATGGCTACACCTTC. It codes for CASSATGDYGYTF.

The chain links TRBV5-1 to TRBJ1-6; 9 nucleotides align to TRBD1. V lost 0 bases, J lost 9 bases, and 4 bases stayed unmatched. This CDR3 region has 15 residues. Germline V gene data show CDR1 as SGHRS and CDR2 as YFSETQ. CDR3 sequence: CASSLVGQGGSPLHF. In DNA form, the CDR3 reads TGCGCCAGCAGCTTGGTGGGACAGGGCGGTTCACCCCTCCACTTT.

The V call is TRBV3-1 (or the pseudogene TRBV3-2), the J call TRBJ1-3; 7 positions agree with TRBD1. Germline V CDR1 and CDR2: LGHDT, YNNKEL (reference sequence). The CDR3 is 14 residues long. The V segment lost 4 bases and the J segment 4 bases; nucleotides outside the gene matches: 4. The CDR3 region has the DNA TGTGCCAGCAGCCCCACAGGGGACGGAAACACCATATATTTT. Encoded protein: CASSPTGDGNTIYF.

The V and J genes are TRBV28 and TRBJ1-1, with D maybe TRBD1 (6 bases). Germline values: CDR1 MDHEN, CDR2 SYDVKM. Deletions cut 5 bases from V and 11 bases from J, with 15 bases between. The CDR3 totals 12 residues. This chain's CDR3 is CASSVTGIRAFF. The CDR3 nucleotides read TGTGCCAGCAGTGTCACAGGGATTCGGGCTTTCTTT.

The chain uses TRBV4-1 and TRBJ1-1; no definite D call. CDR1 and CDR2 (germline): MGHRA, YSYEKL. V was trimmed by 4 bases and J by 1 base, leaving 10 bases between them. This CDR3 region has 14 residues. The CDR3 DNA sequence: TGCGCCAGCAGCCTCCGACCGGGGAACACTGAAGCTTTCTTT. Its translation: CASSLRPGNTEAFF.

CDR3 coding DNA: TGCGCCAGCAGCCAGGGGAAGGGACAGTTCTACGAGCAGTACTTC. Amino acids: CASSQGKGQFYEQYF. The chain uses TRBV4-1 and TRBJ2-7, with 7 bases that match TRBD1. Germline values: CDR1 MGHRA, CDR2 YSYEKL. V shed 3 bases and J 3 bases; nucleotides not matched to a gene: 8. This CDR3 region has 15 residues.

This clone was seen a single time. The chain couples TRBV6-5 to TRBJ2-7; maybe TRBD2 (5 bases). The length of the CDR3 is 10 residues. V dropped 6 bases and J dropped 7 bases, with 7 bases sitting between them. CDR1 is MNHEY, CDR2 SVGAGI, per germline. The chain's CDR3 is CASREREQYF. CDR3 coding DNA: TGTGCCAGCAGGGAGCGGGAGCAGTACTTC.

V gene TRBV7-3 combines with J gene TRBJ2-1; possibly TRBD1 for D (6 bases). Germline lookup yields CDR1 SGHTA and CDR2 FQGTGA. This CDR3 has 14 residues. Trimming removed 5 bases at V and 6 bases at J, with 14 bases between. For the CDR3, the DNA is TGTGCCAGCAGCGCCGGGACAACTGGCAATGAGCAGTTCTTC. This sequence encodes CASSAGTTGNEQFF.

The rearrangement uses TRBV3-1 (or the pseudogene TRBV3-2) and TRBJ2-7; 7 bases are shared with TRBD1. Trimming took 6 bases from V and 1 from J; bases not matched to a gene: 9. The CDR3 sequence is 15 residues long. From germline, CDR1 is LGHDT and CDR2 YNNKEL (reference sequence). CDR3 in amino acids: CASSSTPGGSYEQYF. CDR3 in DNA: TGTGCCAGCAGTTCGACTCCAGGGGGTTCCTACGAGCAGTACTTC.

Concerning this clone itself: The junction shows a germline mismatch at one end, possibly a read error. V and J are TRBV5-8 and TRBJ1-4; maybe TRBD1 (5 bases). This CDR3 has 10 residues. Per germline, CDR1 SGHTS and CDR2 YDEGEE. CDR3: CASSLGQGGF. CDR3 DNA: TGTGCCAGCAGCTTGGGGCAGGGTGGGTTT.

The rearrangement joins TRBV10-2 to TRBJ2-5; maybe TRBD2 (5 bases). Germline CDR1 WSHSY, CDR2 SAAADI. The CDR3 covers 13 residues. Trimming left V 6 bases short and J 5 bases short, with 13 bases between. The CDR3 is CASRRGLEETQYF. CDR3 nucleotides: TGCGCCAGCAGACGAGGGCTTGAGGAGACCCAGTACTTC.

This clone was observed a few times. V usage is TRBV7-9 and J usage is TRBJ2-1; TRBD2 matches at 9 bases. Germline loops: CDR1 SEHNR, CDR2 FQNEAQ (reference sequence). V lost 1 base, J lost 8 bases, and 3 bases stayed unmatched. The CDR3 consists of 14 residues. Here the CDR3 reads CASSLGLAVDEQFF. The CDR3 DNA reads as TGTGCCAGCAGCTTAGGACTAGCGGTAGATGAGCAGTTCTTC.

V is TRBV15 and J is TRBJ2-7, with 10 bases aligning to TRBD1. Per the germline V gene, CDR1 is LNHNV and CDR2 is YYDKDF (reference sequence). This CDR3 spans 15 amino acids. Unmatched junction bases numbered 6, after V lost 4 bases and J lost 3 bases. CDR3 region: CATSTRDRGFYEQYF. CDR3 DNA sequence: TGTGCCACCAGCACCCGGGACAGGGGATTCTACGAGCAGTACTTC.

This clone has just one count. V and J are TRBV27 and TRBJ2-3, with D uncertain. This CDR3 region has 14 residues. Per germline, CDR1 MNHEY and CDR2 SMNVEV (reference sequence). V dropped 0 bases and J dropped 5 bases, with 9 bases sitting between them. The CDR3 coding sequence is TGTGCCAGCAGTTTATCGAGAGTGAGAGATACGCAGTATTTT. This encodes CASSLSRVRDTQYF.